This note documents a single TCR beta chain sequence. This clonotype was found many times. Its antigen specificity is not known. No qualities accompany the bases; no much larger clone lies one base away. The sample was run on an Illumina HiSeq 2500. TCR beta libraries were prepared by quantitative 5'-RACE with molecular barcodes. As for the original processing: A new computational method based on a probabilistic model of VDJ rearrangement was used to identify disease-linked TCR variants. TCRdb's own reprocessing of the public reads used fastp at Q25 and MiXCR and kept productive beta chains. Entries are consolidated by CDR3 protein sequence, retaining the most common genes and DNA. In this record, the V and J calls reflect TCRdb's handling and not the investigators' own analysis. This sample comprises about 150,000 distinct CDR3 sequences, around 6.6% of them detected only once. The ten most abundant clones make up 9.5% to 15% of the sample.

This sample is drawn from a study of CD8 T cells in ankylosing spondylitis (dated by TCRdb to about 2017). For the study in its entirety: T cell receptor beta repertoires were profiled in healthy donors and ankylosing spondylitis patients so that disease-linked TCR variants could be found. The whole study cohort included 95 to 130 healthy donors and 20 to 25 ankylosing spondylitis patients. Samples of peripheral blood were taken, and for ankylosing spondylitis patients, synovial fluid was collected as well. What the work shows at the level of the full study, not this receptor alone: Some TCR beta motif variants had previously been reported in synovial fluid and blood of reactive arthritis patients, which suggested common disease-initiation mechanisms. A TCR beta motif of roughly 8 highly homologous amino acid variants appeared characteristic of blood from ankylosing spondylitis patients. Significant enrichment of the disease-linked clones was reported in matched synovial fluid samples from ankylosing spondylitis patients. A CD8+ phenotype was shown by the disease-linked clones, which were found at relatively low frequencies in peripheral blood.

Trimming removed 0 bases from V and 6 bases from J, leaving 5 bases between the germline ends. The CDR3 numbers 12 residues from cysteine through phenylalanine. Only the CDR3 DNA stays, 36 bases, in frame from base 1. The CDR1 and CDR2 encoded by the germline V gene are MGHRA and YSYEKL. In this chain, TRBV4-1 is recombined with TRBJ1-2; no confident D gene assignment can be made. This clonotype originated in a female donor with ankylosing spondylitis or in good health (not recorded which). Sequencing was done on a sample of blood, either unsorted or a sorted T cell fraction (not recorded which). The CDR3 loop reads CASSQDLDGYTF. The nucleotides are TGCGCCAGCAGCCAAGATCTTGATGGCTACACCTTC.